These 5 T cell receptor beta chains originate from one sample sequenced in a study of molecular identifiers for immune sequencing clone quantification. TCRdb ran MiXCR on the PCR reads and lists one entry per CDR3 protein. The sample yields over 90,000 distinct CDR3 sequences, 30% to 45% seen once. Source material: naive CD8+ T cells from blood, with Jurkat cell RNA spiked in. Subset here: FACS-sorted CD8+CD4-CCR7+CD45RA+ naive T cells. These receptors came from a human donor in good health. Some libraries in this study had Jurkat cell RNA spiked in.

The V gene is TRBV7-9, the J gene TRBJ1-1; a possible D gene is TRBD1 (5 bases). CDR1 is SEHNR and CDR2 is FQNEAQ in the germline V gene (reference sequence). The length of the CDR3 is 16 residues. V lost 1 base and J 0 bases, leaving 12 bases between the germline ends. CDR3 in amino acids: CASSLGGSSMNTEAFF. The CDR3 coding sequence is TGTGCCAGCAGCTTAGGGGGCAGCTCTATGAACACTGAAGCTTTCTTT.

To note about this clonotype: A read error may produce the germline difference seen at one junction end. As DNA, the CDR3 is TGTGCCAGCAGCCCCGGGACCCAGAACACCGGGGAGCTGCTTTTT. Its protein product is CASSPGTQNTGELLF. The chain is built from TRBV5-6 and TRBJ2-2, with D perhaps being TRBD1 or TRBD2 (5 bases each). This CDR3 comprises 15 residues. Germline V gene lookup returns CDR1 SGHDT and CDR2 YYEEEE.

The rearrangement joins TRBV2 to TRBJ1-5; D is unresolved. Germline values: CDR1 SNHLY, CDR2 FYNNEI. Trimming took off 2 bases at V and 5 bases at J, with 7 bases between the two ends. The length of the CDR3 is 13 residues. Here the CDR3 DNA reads TGTGCCAGCAGTGAACAAGGACATCAGCCCCAGCATTTT. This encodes CASSEQGHQPQHF.

The CDR3 DNA follows: TGTGCCAGTACCCCTACGGATGGGTCCTACGAGCAGTACTTC. It encodes CASTPTDGSYEQYF. The chain recombines TRBV19 with TRBJ2-7; D gene uncertain. Germline V CDR1 and CDR2: LNHDA, SQIVND (reference sequence). The CDR3 runs to 14 residues. The V end lost 7 bases, the J end lost 1 base, and 14 bases lay between the germline ends.

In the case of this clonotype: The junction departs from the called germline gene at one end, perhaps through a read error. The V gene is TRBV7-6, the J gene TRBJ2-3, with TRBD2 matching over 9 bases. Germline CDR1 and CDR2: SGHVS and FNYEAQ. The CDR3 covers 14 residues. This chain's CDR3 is CASCLAGVKGTQYF. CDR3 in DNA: TGTGCCAGCTGCTTAGCGGGAGTCAAAGGTACGCAGTATTTT.